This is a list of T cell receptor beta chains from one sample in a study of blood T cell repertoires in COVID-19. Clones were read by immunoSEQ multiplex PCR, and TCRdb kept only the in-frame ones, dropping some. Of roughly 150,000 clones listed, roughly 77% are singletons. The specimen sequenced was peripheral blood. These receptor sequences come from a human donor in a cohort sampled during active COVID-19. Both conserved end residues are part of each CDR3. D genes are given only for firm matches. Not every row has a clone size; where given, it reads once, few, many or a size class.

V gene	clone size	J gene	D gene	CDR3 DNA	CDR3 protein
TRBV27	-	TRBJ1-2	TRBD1	TGTGCCAGCAGTTTAGGGCAGGGGGCAGAGTATGGCTACACCTTC	CASSLGQGAEYGYTF
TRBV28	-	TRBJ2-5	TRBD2	TGTGCCAGCAATGCGGGGGGTCGGGAGACCCAGTACTTC	CASNAGGRETQYF
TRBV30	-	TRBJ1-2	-	TGTGCCTGGAGTACAGGTCGGGAGCAATCTGGCTACACCTTC	CAWSTGREQSGYTF
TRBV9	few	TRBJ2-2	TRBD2	TGTGCCAGCAGCTCTAGACTAGCGGCCAACACCGGGGAGCTGTTTTTT	CASSSRLAANTGELFF
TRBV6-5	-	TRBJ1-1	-	TGTGCCAGCACCCAAACAGGTGAAGCTTTCTTT	CASTQTGEAFF
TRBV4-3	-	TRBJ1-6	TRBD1	TGCGCCAGCAGCCAAGATACAGGGGGAACAAGGCCCCTCCACTTT	CASSQDTGGTRPLHF
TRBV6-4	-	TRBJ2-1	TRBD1	TGTGCCAGCAGTCACAGGGGGCATTACAATGAGCAGTTCTTC	CASSHRGHYNEQFF
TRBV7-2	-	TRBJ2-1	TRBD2	TGTGCCAGCAGCCCCCCGGGTAGCGGGAGAGTGTTCTTC	CASSPPGSGRVFF
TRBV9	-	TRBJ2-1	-	TGTGCCAGCAGCGCCAGGGGTTCTAATAATGAGCAGTTCTTC	CASSARGSNNEQFF
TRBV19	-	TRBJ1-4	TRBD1	TGTGCCAGCCACCAGGGGACAGGATCAACTAATGAAAAACTGTTTTTT	CASHQGTGSTNEKLFF
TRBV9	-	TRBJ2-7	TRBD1	TGTGCCAGCAGCGTGGGCTACAGGGGAAGTGCCTACGAGCAGTACTTC	CASSVGYRGSAYEQYF
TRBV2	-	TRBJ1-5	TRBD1	TGTGCCAGCAGGGACAGGGCAAGCAATCAGCCCCAGCATTTT	CASRDRASNQPQHF
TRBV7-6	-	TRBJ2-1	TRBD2	TGTGCCAGCAGCTCGACTAGCGGATTCTACAATGAGCAGTTCTTC	CASSSTSGFYNEQFF
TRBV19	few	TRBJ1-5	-	TGTGCCAGTAGTGTGCCCTTTCCGGGAAGCAATCAGCCCCAGCATTTT	CASSVPFPGSNQPQHF
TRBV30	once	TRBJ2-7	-	TGTGCCTGGAGTGTACCTGGGGCGGGACAGTACTTC	CAWSVPGAGQYF
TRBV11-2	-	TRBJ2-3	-	TGTGCCAGCAGCTTAGATCTGGGGGCTACGCAGTATTTT	CASSLDLGATQYF
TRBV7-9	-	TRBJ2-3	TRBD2	TGTGCCAGCAGGTTAGCAATAGCGGGAGAGTCAGATACGCAGTATTTT	CASRLAIAGESDTQYF
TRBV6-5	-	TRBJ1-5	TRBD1	TGTGCCAGCAGTTACTCATACAGGGGAAATCAGCCCCAGCATTTT	CASSYSYRGNQPQHF
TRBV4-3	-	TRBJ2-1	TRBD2	TGCGCCAGCAGCCAAGACACTAGCGGGCTGTCCTACAATGAGCAGTTCTTC	CASSQDTSGLSYNEQFF
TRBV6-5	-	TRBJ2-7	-	TGTGCCAGCAAAAGGAGCGAAGTTAGCTCCTACGAGCAGTACTTC	CASKRSEVSSYEQYF
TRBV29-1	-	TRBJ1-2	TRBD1	TGCAGCGTGGGACAGGGGGCCAACTATGGCTACACCTTC	CSVGQGANYGYTF
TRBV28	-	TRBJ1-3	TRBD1	TGTGCCATAAGGGGACAGGGTAAAGGTGGAAACACCATATATTTT	CAIRGQGKGGNTIYF
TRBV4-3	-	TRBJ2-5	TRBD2	TGCGCCAGCAGCCCCTCGAGCGGGGGGAGAGAAGAGACCCAGTACTTC	CASSPSSGGREETQYF
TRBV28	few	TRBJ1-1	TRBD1	TGTGCCAGCAGTTCACCCGGGACAGGGAACATGAACACTGAAGCTTTCTTT	CASSSPGTGNMNTEAFF
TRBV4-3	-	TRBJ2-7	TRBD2	TGCGCCAGCAGCCAAGACCGAACTAGCGGGGGAAACGAGCAGTACTTC	CASSQDRTSGGNEQYF
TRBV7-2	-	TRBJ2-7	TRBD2	TGTGCTAGCAGGAGGTTAGGCGGGGGCTACGAGCAGTACTTC	CASRRLGGGYEQYF
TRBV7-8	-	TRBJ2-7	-	TGTGCCAGCAGCACTGGGGCGGCCCCCGAGCAGTACTTC	CASSTGAAPEQYF
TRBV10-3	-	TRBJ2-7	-	TGTGCCATCAGTGTGAGAGGCTACGAGCAGTACTTC	CAISVRGYEQYF
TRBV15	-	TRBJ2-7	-	TGTGCCACCAGCAGAGATTACTCGGGAACCGAGCAGTACTTC	CATSRDYSGTEQYF
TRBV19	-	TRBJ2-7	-	TGTGCCAGTAGTATCCGTAACAGGGCCTACGAGCAGTACTTC	CASSIRNRAYEQYF
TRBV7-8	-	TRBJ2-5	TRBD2	TGTGCCAGCAGCTTATTGCAGGGGACTAGCGGGAGGTACCAAGAGACCCAGTACTTC	CASSLLQGTSGRYQETQYF
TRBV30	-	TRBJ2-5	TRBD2	TGTGCCTGGTCCGGGACTAGCGAAGAGACCCAGTACTTC	CAWSGTSEETQYF
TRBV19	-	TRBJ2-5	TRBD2	TGTGCCAGTAGCGGGACTAGCGGACCGACCCTTCAAGAGACCCAGTACTTC	CASSGTSGPTLQETQYF
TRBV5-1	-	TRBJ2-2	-	TGCGCCAGCCCAGGCGGGTCCGGGGAGCTGTTTTTT	CASPGGSGELFF
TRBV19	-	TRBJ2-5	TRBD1	TGTGCCAGTAGTATCGGACAGGGCCAAGAGACCCAGTACTTC	CASSIGQGQETQYF
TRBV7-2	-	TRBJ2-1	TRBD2	TGTGCCAGCAGCTCCGGGACTAGCGGGATTAATGAGCAGTTCTTC	CASSSGTSGINEQFF
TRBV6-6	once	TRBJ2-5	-	TGTGCCTGCCGAGGCCGCCAAGAGACCCAGTACTTC	CACRGRQETQYF
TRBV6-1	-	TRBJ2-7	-	TGTGCCAGCAGTGACCCGTACGACCCAAGACAGGAGGTTTACGAGCAGTACTTC	CASSDPYDPRQEVYEQYF
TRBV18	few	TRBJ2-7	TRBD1	TGTGCCAGCTCACCGGGGACAGGAGCCTACGAGCAGTACTTC	CASSPGTGAYEQYF
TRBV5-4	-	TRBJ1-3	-	TGTGCCAGCAGCCGTGGAAACACCATATATTTT	CASSRGNTIYF
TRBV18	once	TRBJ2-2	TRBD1	TGTGCCAGCTCACCTAAGGGACAGCTCTCGTCTAAAACCGGGGAGCTGTTTTTT	CASSPKGQLSSKTGELFF
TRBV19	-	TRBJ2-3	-	TGTGCCAGTAGTCGGGACTCGGGTACGCAGTATTTT	CASSRDSGTQYF
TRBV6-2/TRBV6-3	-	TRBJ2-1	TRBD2	TGTGCCAGCAGTTCCCGGGGGGGGCTCTACAATGAGCAGTTCTTC	CASSSRGGLYNEQFF
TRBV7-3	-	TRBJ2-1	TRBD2	TGTGCCAGCAGCCCACTAGCGGGAGGTAATGAGCAGTTCTTC	CASSPLAGGNEQFF
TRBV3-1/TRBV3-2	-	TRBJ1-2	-	TGTGCCAGCAGCCAGGCTCATGGCTACACCTTC	CASSQAHGYTF